The rows below give T cell receptor beta chains drawn from one sample of a study of cytomegalovirus exposure and HLA in healthy donors. TCRdb's table, derived via immunoSEQ multiplex PCR, lists solely in-frame clones and lacks some. The sample includes 150,000 to 200,000 clones, 80% to 90% seen only once; the top ten take 4.9%. The sample taken for sequencing was PBMCs. These receptors all stem from a woman younger than 30 in good health and CMV-seropositive. The CDR3 runs from the conserved cysteine through the conserved F or W. A D gene is named only where the DNA matches it firmly. A row's size may be missing; if present it is once, few, many or a size class.

TRBD1	TRBJ1-1	NA	TRBV28	TGTGCCAGCAGACTAGGGTATCGGGACAGTAAGATTGAAGCTTTCTTT	CASRLGYRDSKIEAFF
NA	TRBJ2-4	NA	TRBV2	TGTGCCAGCAGTGATAAGGGGGACATTCAGTACTTC	CASSDKGDIQYF
TRBD2	TRBJ2-3	NA	TRBV10-3	TGTGCCATCAGTGAGGGGCTAGCGGGGGGACCAGATACGCAGTATTTT	CAISEGLAGGPDTQYF
NA	TRBJ2-5	NA	TRBV11-2	TGTGCCAGCAGCTTATCCCCCCCCGGGGAGACCCAGTACTTC	CASSLSPPGETQYF
NA	TRBJ1-4	once	TRBV4-1	TGCGCCAGCAGCCAAGAACAGAGCGGGGGGGACGAAAAACTGTTTTTT	CASSQEQSGGDEKLFF
NA	TRBJ2-1	NA	TRBV14	TGTGCCAGCAGCCCTAACCCGAGCTCCTACAATGAGCAGTTCTTC	CASSPNPSSYNEQFF
TRBD1	TRBJ2-7	NA	TRBV4-1	TGCGCCAGCAGCCAGGACAGGGGTAGGATCGAGCAGTACTTC	CASSQDRGRIEQYF
NA	TRBJ2-1	NA	TRBV4-2	TGTGCCAGCAGCCAAGAATCAGATTGGTCCTACAATGAGCAGTTCTTC	CASSQESDWSYNEQFF
NA	TRBJ1-1	NA	TRBV4-3	TGCGCCAGCAGCCAAGATCATGCAGGGTCTGAAGCTTTCTTT	CASSQDHAGSEAFF
NA	TRBJ1-2	few	TRBV6-1	TGTGCCAGCATCTTCCGGGAGGGGAATGGCTACACCTTC	CASIFREGNGYTF
NA	TRBJ2-7	NA	TRBV28	TGTGCCAGCAGTTTAAGGAGAGGGGGTTCCTACGAGCAGTACTTC	CASSLRRGGSYEQYF
NA	TRBJ2-1	NA	TRBV5-6	TGTGCCAGCAGCTTGGGGGGGGGTGGTGCGGGGGCGCCAAACAATGAGCAGTTCTTC	CASSLGGGGAGAPNNEQFF
TRBD2	TRBJ2-1	NA	TRBV7-3	TGTGCCAGCAGCGCCCGACCTAGCGGGGGGCCAAATGAGCAGTTCTTC	CASSARPSGGPNEQFF
TRBD1	TRBJ2-5	NA	TRBV4-3	TGCGCCAGCAGCCACGCCACAGGGGGCCAAGAGACCCAGTACTTC	CASSHATGGQETQYF
TRBD1	TRBJ1-1	NA	TRBV4-3	TGCGCCAGCAGCCAAACAGACAGGGGGCCCGAAGCTTTCTTT	CASSQTDRGPEAFF
NA	TRBJ2-3	NA	TRBV4-2	TGTGCCAGCAGCCAAGATCCCGGGTCAAATGTAGATACGCAGTATTTT	CASSQDPGSNVDTQYF
NA	TRBJ1-3	NA	TRBV6-5	TGTGCCAGCAGTTACCCCGGGGCTGGAAACACCATATATTTT	CASSYPGAGNTIYF
TRBD1	TRBJ1-4	NA	TRBV6-5	TGTGCCAGCAGTTACAGGGGGCGAACTAATGAAAAACTGTTTTTT	CASSYRGRTNEKLFF
TRBD1	TRBJ1-6	NA	TRBV27	TGTGCCAGCAGTTTAACAAAACAGGGGCGCTCCTATAATTCACCCCTCCACTTT	CASSLTKQGRSYNSPLHF
TRBD1	TRBJ1-2	NA	TRBV7-2	TGTGCCAGCAGCGAGGACAGGGGGCTAGCTTGGTATGGCTACACCTTC	CASSEDRGLAWYGYTF
NA	TRBJ2-3	NA	TRBV7-6	TGTGCCAGCAGTCCCAGACGGGGGGCTAGAGATACGCAGTATTTT	CASSPRRGARDTQYF
NA	TRBJ2-1	NA	TRBV29-1	TGCAGCGTTGAAGGACTAGGGATCTACAATGAGCAGTTCTTC	CSVEGLGIYNEQFF
NA	TRBJ2-7	NA	TRBV11-2	TGTGCCAGCAGCTTAGATCTCGGTCCTTCCTACGAGCAGTACTTC	CASSLDLGPSYEQYF
NA	TRBJ1-1	few	TRBV10-1	TGCGCCAGCAATCCGACAGGCCTGGGGACTGAAGCTTTCTTT	CASNPTGLGTEAFF
NA	TRBJ2-3	once	TRBV4-2	TGTGCCAGCAGCCAAGATGCGGGTCTCTCCGATACGCAGTATTTT	CASSQDAGLSDTQYF
TRBD2	TRBJ2-7	few	TRBV6-5	TGTGCCAGCAGTTACGTGCGGGGGGGGTCCTACGAGCAGTACTTC	CASSYVRGGSYEQYF
TRBD1	TRBJ2-7	once	TRBV11-2	TGTGCCAGCAGCAAAGAAGGGACAGGGAGCTCCTACGAGCAGTACTTC	CASSKEGTGSSYEQYF
NA	TRBJ2-1	NA	TRBV9	TGTGCCAGCAGCGCCAAACGAGGGGGGGGGCCCTACAATGAGCAGTTCTTC	CASSAKRGGGPYNEQFF
NA	TRBJ2-1	NA	TRBV5-4	TGTGCCAGCAGCTTGCCTATAGATCAAGAGCAGTTCTTC	CASSLPIDQEQFF
NA	TRBJ2-5	NA	TRBV5-1	TGCGCCAGCAGCTTGGGGTTCGGAACAGCCCTATCTCAAGAGACCCAGTACTTC	CASSLGFGTALSQETQYF
NA	TRBJ1-6	once	TRBV18	TGTGCCAGCTCACCACCCTTGCAGGGGCCCAATTCACCCCTCCACTTT	CASSPPLQGPNSPLHF
NA	TRBJ2-5	NA	TRBV6-6	TGTGCCAGCAGTCCGACTAGCTGGGGGGGGGCGAAGACCCAGTACTTC	CASSPTSWGGAKTQYF
TRBD2	TRBJ2-7	NA	TRBV27	TGTGCCAGCAGTTCCCTAGCGGGGATACCCTACGAGCAGTACTTC	CASSSLAGIPYEQYF
TRBD1	TRBJ2-3	NA	TRBV5-1	TGCGCCAGCAGCAATACTGACAGGGCGTCTGCAGATACGCAGTATTTT	CASSNTDRASADTQYF
NA	TRBJ2-2	NA	TRBV6-5	TGTGCCAGCAGTTACGCAGCGGGGAACACCGGGGAGCTGTTTTTT	CASSYAAGNTGELFF
NA	TRBJ2-3	NA	TRBV5-4	TGTGCCAGCAGCTTGAGGGGGGGCGAAACGCAGTATTTT	CASSLRGGETQYF
NA	TRBJ2-7	NA	TRBV2	TGTGCCAGCAATCTACTCTCCTACGAGCAGTACTTC	CASNLLSYEQYF
TRBD1	TRBJ1-1	NA	TRBV25-1	TGTGCCAGCAGTGAATACGGGGACAGGGGCACTGAAGCTTTCTTT	CASSEYGDRGTEAFF
NA	TRBJ2-1	NA	TRBV5-1	TGCGCCAGCAGTTCCGAGAGGGACACACCAGGCGAGCAGTTCTTC	CASSSERDTPGEQFF
TRBD2	TRBJ2-7	few	TRBV4-2	TGTGCCAGCAGCCAAGATTCAGGACTAGCGGTCCTCGAGCAGTACTTC	CASSQDSGLAVLEQYF
TRBD2	TRBJ2-1	NA	TRBV7-3	TGTGCCAGCAGCTTTGGCGGGGGGGATTACAATGAGCAGTTCTTC	CASSFGGGDYNEQFF
TRBD1	TRBJ2-6	once	TRBV5-1	TGCGCCAGCAGCTTGGGACAGGGTAACTCTGGGGCCAACGTCCTGACTTTC	CASSLGQGNSGANVLTF
NA	TRBJ1-4	NA	TRBV6-1	TGTGCCAGCACCCCGCGCCTGCATAATGAAAAACTGTTTTTT	CASTPRLHNEKLFF
NA	TRBJ2-7	NA	TRBV5-8	TGTGCCAGCAGCTTGTTGGCACGATACGAGCAGTACTTC	CASSLLARYEQYF
NA	TRBJ2-7	NA	TRBV11-1	TGTGCCAGCGGCGCAGGGTATGACGAGCAGTACTTC	CASGAGYDEQYF
TRBD1	TRBJ2-7	NA	TRBV25-1	TGTGCCAGCAGTTGGAACAGGGGTGGCGAGCAGTACTTC	CASSWNRGGEQYF
NA	TRBJ1-2	once	TRBV19	TGTGCCAGTAGTACATCCGGGACAAGAGCCTCCGGGGGCTACACCTTC	CASSTSGTRASGGYTF
NA	TRBJ2-7	NA	TRBV5-1	TGCGCCAGCAGCAAAAATCGCAGGGACGAGCAGTACTTC	CASSKNRRDEQYF
NA	TRBJ2-2	few	TRBV29-1	TGCAGCGCTAACCGCGGGACCGGCGGGGAGCTGTTTTTT	CSANRGTGGELFF
NA	TRBJ1-4	NA	TRBV27	TGTGCCAGCAGTTTCGGTGCAACTAATGAAAAACTGTTTTTT	CASSFGATNEKLFF
TRBD1	TRBJ2-3	once	TRBV27	TGTGCCAGCAGTTTATTCCGGGACAGGCCGAGCACAGATACGCAGTATTTT	CASSLFRDRPSTDTQYF
TRBD1	TRBJ2-5	NA	TRBV20-1	TGCAGCCCGGACAGGCAAGAGACCCAGTACTTC	CSPDRQETQYF
NA	TRBJ1-5	NA	TRBV4-1	TGCGCCAGCAGCCCCCCTGGGAGGGCCAATCAGCCCCAGCATTTT	CASSPPGRANQPQHF